A selection of T cell receptor beta chains follows, all from one sample in a study of OX40 agonist ivuxolimab in advanced cancers. Clones were read by immunoSEQ multiplex PCR, and TCRdb kept only the in-frame ones, dropping some. The table lists roughly 20,000 clones, more than 70% of them singletons. The sample consisted of CD4+ or CD8+ T cells sorted from blood, taken in a trial of the OX40 agonist ivuxolimab. These receptors were taken from an adult with an advanced solid tumor such as melanoma, head and neck, liver or kidney cancer. Both conserved end residues are part of each CDR3. D genes are given only for firm matches. Size is stated for part of the rows, as once, few or many counts, or as a class when the clone is expanded.

V gene	J gene	clone size	D gene	CDR3 DNA	CDR3 protein
TRBV7-9	TRBJ2-7	few	NA	TGTGCCAGCAGCTTAGATCAGCGGAGGGTATTCTTC	CASSLDQRRVFF
TRBV12-5	TRBJ2-3	NA	NA	TGTGCTAGTGGTTTGGGATTCTCAATGACTAGCACAGATACGCAGTATTTT	CASGLGFSMTSTDTQYF
TRBV10-3	TRBJ2-7	NA	NA	TGTGCCATCAGTGAGGGGTTATCCTACGAGCAGTACTTC	CAISEGLSYEQYF
TRBV4-1	TRBJ2-7	NA	TRBD1	TGCGCCAGCAGCCAAGGGACAGGCAACTACGAGCAGTACTTC	CASSQGTGNYEQYF
TRBV29-1	TRBJ2-1	NA	NA	TGCAGCGTTGAAGATCTAGAGGGGGGCTCCTACAATGAGCAGTTCTTC	CSVEDLEGGSYNEQFF
TRBV30	TRBJ1-2	large	NA	TGTGCCTGGAGTGCGAGTCGGGACAATCTCTATGGCTACACCTTC	CAWSASRDNLYGYTF
TRBV5-6	TRBJ2-7	NA	NA	TGTGCCAGCAGCTTGGACGGGGTAGGAAGGTACGAGCAGTACTTC	CASSLDGVGRYEQYF
TRBV4-3	TRBJ1-2	NA	TRBD1	TGCGCCAGCAGCCAAGACCCCGGGACAGGGGCGAACTATGGCTACACCTTC	CASSQDPGTGANYGYTF
TRBV27	TRBJ2-2	NA	NA	TGTGCCAGCAGTTTCGTGCCCGGAGGTGCCGGGGAGCTGTTTTTT	CASSFVPGGAGELFF
TRBV5-4	TRBJ1-6	NA	TRBD1	TGTGCCAGCTCTTCCCAAAAGGGTGGCGGGACAGTCTTTTCACCCCTCCACTTT	CASSSQKGGGTVFSPLHF
TRBV27	TRBJ1-2	NA	NA	TGTGCCAGCGCAACCGGGGACCATTATGGCTACACCTTC	CASATGDHYGYTF
TRBV5-1	TRBJ2-7	NA	NA	TGCGCCAACCACAGGGAAGAAGGGTCCTACGAGCAGTACTTC	CANHREEGSYEQYF
TRBV27	TRBJ1-6	NA	NA	TGTGCCAGCATTTTTTTTCCCTGGGCCCTCCACTTT	CASIFFPWALHF
TRBV6-4	TRBJ1-1	NA	TRBD1	TGTGCCAGCAGTGCCCAGGGGGCGGACACTGAAGCTTTCTTT	CASSAQGADTEAFF
TRBV15	TRBJ1-2	NA	NA	TGTGCCACCAGCCCTAACCGGGACGGGCTTTTGCGTGGCTACACCTTC	CATSPNRDGLLRGYTF
TRBV4-1	TRBJ2-2	NA	NA	TGCGCCAGCAGCCAAGTCTTAGGCGCACTCGGGGAGCTGTTTTTT	CASSQVLGALGELFF
TRBV27	TRBJ2-1	NA	NA	TGTGCCAGCAGTTTCAATTTGGAGCAGTTCTTC	CASSFNLEQFF
TRBV4-1	TRBJ1-5	NA	NA	TGCGCCAGCAGCCAAGCTTCGGGGCTCGGTCAGCCCCAGCATTTT	CASSQASGLGQPQHF
TRBV19	TRBJ2-5	NA	NA	TGTGCCCGCGAAGGAGGGGGGGAGACCCAGTACTTC	CAREGGGETQYF
TRBV6-5	TRBJ2-7	few	NA	TGTGCCAGCAGTCAGGACTTCACCTACGAGCAGTACTTC	CASSQDFTYEQYF
TRBV5-4	TRBJ1-3	NA	TRBD1	TGTGCCAGCAGCGAGGACAGGCTTGGAAACACCATATATTTT	CASSEDRLGNTIYF
TRBV19	TRBJ1-1	NA	NA	TGTGCCAGTAGTATTCTGGCAGGGGAGCCTGAAGCTTTCTTT	CASSILAGEPEAFF
TRBV6-5	TRBJ2-2	NA	NA	TGTGCCAGCAGATGGAGAGGCACCGGGGAGCTGTTTTTT	CASRWRGTGELFF
TRBV5-5	TRBJ2-7	NA	TRBD1	TGTGCCAGCAGCTTGCGTAACAGGGGGCCTTCCTACGAGCAGTACTTC	CASSLRNRGPSYEQYF
TRBV30	TRBJ2-3	few	NA	TGTGCCTGGAGTCCCCCCTTTGCAGGCCTCCGGGCAGATACGCAGTATTTT	CAWSPPFAGLRADTQYF